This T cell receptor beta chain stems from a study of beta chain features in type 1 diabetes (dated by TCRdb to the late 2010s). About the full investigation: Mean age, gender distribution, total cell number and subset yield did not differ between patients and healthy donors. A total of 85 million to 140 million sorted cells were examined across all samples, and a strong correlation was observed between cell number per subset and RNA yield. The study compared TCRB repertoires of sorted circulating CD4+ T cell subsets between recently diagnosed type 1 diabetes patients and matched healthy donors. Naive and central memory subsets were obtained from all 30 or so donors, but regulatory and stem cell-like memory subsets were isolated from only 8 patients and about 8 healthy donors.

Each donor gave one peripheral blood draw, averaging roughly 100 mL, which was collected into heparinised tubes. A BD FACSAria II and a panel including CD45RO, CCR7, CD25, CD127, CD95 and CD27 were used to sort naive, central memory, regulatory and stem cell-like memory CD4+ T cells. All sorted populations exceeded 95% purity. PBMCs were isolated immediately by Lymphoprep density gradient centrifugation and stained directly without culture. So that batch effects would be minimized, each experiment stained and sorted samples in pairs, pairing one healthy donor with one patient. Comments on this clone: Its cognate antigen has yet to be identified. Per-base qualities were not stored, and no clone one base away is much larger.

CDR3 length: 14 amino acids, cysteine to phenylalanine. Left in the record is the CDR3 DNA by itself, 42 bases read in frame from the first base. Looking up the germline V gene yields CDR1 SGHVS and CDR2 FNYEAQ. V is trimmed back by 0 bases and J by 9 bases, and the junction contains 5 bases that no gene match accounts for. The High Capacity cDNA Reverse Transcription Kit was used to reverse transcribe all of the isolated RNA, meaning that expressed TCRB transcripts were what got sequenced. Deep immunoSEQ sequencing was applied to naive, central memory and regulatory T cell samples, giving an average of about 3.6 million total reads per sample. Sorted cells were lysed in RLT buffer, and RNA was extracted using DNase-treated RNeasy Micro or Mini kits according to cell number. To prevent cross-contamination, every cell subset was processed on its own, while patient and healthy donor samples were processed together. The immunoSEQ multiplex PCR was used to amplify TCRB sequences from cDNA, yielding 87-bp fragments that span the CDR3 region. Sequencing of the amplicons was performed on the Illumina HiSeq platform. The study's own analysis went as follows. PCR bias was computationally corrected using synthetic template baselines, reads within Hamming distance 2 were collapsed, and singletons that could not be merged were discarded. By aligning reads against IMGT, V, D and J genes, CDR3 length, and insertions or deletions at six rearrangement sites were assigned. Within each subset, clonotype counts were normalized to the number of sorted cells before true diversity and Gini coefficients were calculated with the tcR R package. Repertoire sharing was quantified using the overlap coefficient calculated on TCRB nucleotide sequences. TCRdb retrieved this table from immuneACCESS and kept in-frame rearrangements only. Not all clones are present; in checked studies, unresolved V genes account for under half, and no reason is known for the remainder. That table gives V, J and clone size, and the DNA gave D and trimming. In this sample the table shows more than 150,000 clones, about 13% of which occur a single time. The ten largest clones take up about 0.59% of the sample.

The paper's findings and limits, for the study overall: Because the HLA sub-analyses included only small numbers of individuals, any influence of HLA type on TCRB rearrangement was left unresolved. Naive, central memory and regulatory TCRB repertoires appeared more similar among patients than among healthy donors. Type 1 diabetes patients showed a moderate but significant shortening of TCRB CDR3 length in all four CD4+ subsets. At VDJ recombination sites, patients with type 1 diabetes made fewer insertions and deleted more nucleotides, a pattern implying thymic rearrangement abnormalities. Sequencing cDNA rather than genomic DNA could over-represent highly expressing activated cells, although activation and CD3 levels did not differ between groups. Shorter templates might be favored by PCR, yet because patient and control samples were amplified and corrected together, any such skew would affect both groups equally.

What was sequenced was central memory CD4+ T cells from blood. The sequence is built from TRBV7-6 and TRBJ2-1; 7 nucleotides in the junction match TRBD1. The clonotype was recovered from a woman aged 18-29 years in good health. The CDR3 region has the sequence CASSLALDRVEQFF. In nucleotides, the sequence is TGTGCCAGCAGCTTAGCGCTAGACAGGGTTGAGCAGTTCTTC.